This T cell receptor beta chain was profiled in a study of CD8 T cells in ankylosing spondylitis. In regard to this clonotype: What it binds is unknown.

CDR1 is LNHDA, CDR2 SQIVND, per germline (reference sequence). The CDR3 covers 14 residues. V was trimmed by 5 bases and J by 7 bases, leaving 17 bases between them. Study observations and caveats: Certain motif variants had earlier been reported in reactive arthritis synovial fluid and blood.

Molecular-barcoded quantitative 5'-RACE produced these TCR beta libraries. MiXCR was run by TCRdb on the 5' RACE reads, yielding one entry per CDR3 protein. Of approximately 220,000 distinct CDR3 sequences in the sample, roughly 10% are singletons; the top ten hold over 20%. The TCR originated in a male donor with ankylosing spondylitis or in good health (not recorded which). Material: blood, either unsorted or a sorted T cell fraction (not recorded which). The chain has TRBV19 and TRBJ1-1; the D gene is possibly TRBD1 (5 bases). Here the CDR3 reads CASSSGQNSNEAFF. DNA of the CDR3: TGTGCCAGTAGTTCCGGACAAAACTCCAATGAAGCTTTCTTT.